This T cell receptor (beta chain) originates from a study of T-cell reconstitution after alpha-beta-depleted transplantation in children. Using unique molecular identifiers, the investigators prepared the TCRbeta library. A single record per CDR3 protein comes from TCRdb applying MiXCR to the PCR reads. The sample includes around 530,000 distinct CDR3 sequences, 30% to 35% of them seen just once. The receptor was isolated from a human donor who donated a stem cell graft to a child with aplastic anemia. This sample comprised PBMCs from the stem cell graft donor, obtained from the stem cell graft.

The CDR3 reads CASSSEGNNEQFF. As DNA, the CDR3 is TGTGCCAGCAGCTCAGAGGGAAACAATGAGCAGTTCTTC. The chain is built from TRBV7-9 and TRBJ2-1, with D possibly being TRBD2 (5 bases). This CDR3 comprises 13 residues. V lost 4 bases and J lost 5, with 9 bases in between. CDR1 SEHNR and CDR2 FQNEAQ come from the germline V gene (reference sequence).